This T cell receptor beta chain was identified in a study of tumor-infiltrating lymphocytes in primary liver carcinoma. Study context: Through surgical resection, the patients' primary liver carcinoma was treated. Measuring about 4 to 10 cm across, the tumors were staged as T1-T3 N0M0. Patients included men and women of 30 to 69 years. General observations from the study: Significantly greater top-250-clone fractions characterized tumors relative to blood (p = 0.039).

Constant-region priming of about 500 ng total RNA yielded TCR beta cDNA. Three nested multiplex PCR rounds, a slightly modified ARM-PCR method, built the TCR beta libraries. Researchers ran the first two PCR rounds for roughly 10 cycles each with TRBV1-TRBV30 forward primers and a C-beta reverse primer. TCRdb re-called the multiplex PCR reads with MiXCR, one entry per CDR3 protein. Found here are some 190,000 distinct CDR3 sequences, roughly 60% of them singletons; the top ten hold 72%. Turning to this clonotype: Its antigen is unidentified.

The authors took blood RNA from unsorted whole blood and also extracted germline DNA. This CDR3 region has 18 residues. Unmatched junction bases numbered 10, after V lost 2 bases and J lost 0 bases. Germline CDR1 MNHNY, CDR2 SVGAGI (reference sequence). Source material: peripheral blood. This TCR was recovered from a man aged 40-49 years with primary liver carcinoma and hepatitis B virus infection. V is TRBV6-6 and J is TRBJ2-7; 10 nucleotides agree with TRBD2. CDR3 sequence: CASSYRRTSGKDSYEQYF. In DNA form, the CDR3 reads TGTGCCAGCAGTTACAGGCGGACTAGCGGTAAAGACTCCTACGAGCAGTACTTC.